This TCR beta chain was profiled in a study of OX40 agonist ivuxolimab in advanced cancers. Assay: immunoSEQ multiplex PCR; the TCRdb copy retains only in-frame clones and omits some. Of approximately 58,000 clones listed, over 65% were seen once; the top ten hold 1.4% to 1.5%. V lost 4 bases and J 0 bases, leaving 7 bases between the germline ends. The CDR3 covers 14 residues. Germline V CDR1 and CDR2: SGDLS, YYNGEE. In this sample, this clone turned up once. The chain is built from TRBV9 and TRBJ1-4; D not certain. This TCR came from an adult with an advanced solid tumor such as melanoma, head and neck, liver or kidney cancer. The sample in question was CD4+ or CD8+ T cells sorted from blood, obtained in a trial of the OX40 agonist ivuxolimab. CDR3 amino acids: CASSPQTTNEKLFF. CDR3 nucleotides: TGTGCCAGCAGCCCGCAAACAACTAATGAAAAACTGTTTTTT.